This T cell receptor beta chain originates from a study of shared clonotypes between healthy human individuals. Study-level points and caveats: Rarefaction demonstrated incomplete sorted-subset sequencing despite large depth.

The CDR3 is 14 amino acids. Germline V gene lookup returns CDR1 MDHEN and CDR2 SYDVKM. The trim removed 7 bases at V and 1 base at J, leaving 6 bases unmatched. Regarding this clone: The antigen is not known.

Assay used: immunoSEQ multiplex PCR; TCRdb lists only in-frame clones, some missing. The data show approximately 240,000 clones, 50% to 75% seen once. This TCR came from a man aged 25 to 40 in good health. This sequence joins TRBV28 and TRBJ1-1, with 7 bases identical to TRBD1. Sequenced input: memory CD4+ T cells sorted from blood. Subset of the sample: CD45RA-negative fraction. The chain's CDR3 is CASKTGVKNTEAFF. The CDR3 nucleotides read TGTGCCAGCAAAACAGGGGTTAAGAACACTGAAGCTTTCTTT.